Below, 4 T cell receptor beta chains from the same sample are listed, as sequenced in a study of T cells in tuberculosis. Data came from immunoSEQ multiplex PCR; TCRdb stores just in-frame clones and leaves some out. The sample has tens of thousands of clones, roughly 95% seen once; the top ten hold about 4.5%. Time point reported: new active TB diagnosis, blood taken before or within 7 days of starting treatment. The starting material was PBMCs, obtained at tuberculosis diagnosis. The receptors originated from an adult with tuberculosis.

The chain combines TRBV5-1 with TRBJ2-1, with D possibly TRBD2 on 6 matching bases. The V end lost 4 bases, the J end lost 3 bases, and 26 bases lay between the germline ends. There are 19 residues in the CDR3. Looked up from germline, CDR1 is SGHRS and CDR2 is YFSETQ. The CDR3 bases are TGCGCCAGCAGCCCCAGATCGACTAGGGGCCCAAGGGACTACAATGAGCAGTTCTTC. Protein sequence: CASSPRSTRGPRDYNEQFF.

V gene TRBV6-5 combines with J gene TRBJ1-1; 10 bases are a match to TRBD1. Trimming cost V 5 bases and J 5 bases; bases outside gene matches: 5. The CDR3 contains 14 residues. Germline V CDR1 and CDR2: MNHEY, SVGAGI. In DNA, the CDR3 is TGTGCCAGCAGTGACGACAGGGGGCGAACTGAAGCTTTCTTT. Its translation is CASSDDRGRTEAFF.

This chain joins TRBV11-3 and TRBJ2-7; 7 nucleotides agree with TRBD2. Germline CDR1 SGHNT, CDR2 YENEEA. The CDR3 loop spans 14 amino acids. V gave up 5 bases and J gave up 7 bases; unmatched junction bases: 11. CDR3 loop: CASSPHRLALEQYF. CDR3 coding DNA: TGTGCCAGCAGCCCTCATCGACTAGCTCTGGAGCAGTACTTC.

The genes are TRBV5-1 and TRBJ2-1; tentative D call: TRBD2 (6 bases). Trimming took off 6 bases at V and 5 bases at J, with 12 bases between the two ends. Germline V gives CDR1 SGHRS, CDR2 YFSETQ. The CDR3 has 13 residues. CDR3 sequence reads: CASKWRGNNEQFF. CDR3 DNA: TGCGCCAGCAAGTGGAGGGGAAACAATGAGCAGTTCTTC. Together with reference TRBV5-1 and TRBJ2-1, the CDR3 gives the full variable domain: KAGVTQTPRYLIKTRGQQVTLSCSPISGHRSVSWYQQTPGQGLQFLFEYFSETQRNKGNFPGRFSGRQFSNSRSEMNVSTLELGDSALYLCASKWRGNNEQFFGPGTRLTVL.